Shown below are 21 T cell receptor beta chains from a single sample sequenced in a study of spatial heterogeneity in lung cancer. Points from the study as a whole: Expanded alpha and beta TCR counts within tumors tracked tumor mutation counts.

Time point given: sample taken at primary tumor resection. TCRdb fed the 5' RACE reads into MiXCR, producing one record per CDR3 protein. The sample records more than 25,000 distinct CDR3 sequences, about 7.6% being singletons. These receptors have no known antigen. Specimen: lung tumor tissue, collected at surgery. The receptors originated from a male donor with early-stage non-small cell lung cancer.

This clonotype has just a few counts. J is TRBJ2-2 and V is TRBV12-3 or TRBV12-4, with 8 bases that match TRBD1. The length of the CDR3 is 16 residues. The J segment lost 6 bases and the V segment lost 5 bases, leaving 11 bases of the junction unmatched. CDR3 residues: CASSLPLTGDPGELFF. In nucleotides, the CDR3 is TGTGCCAGCAGTCTTCCCCTGACAGGGGATCCCGGGGAGCTGTTTTTT.

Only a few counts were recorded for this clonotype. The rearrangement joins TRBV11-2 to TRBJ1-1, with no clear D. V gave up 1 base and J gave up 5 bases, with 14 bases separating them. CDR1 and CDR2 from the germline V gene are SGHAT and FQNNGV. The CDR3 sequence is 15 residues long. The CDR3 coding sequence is TGTGCCAGCAGCTTAGTATCCGGACGGGGAACTGAAGCTTTCTTT. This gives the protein CASSLVSGRGTEAFF.

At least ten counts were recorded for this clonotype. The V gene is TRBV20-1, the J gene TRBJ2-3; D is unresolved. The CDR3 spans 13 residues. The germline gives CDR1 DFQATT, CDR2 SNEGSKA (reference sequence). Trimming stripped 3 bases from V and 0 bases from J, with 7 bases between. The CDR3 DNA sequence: TGCAGTGCTAGTCTGGTGAGCACAGATACGCAGTATTTT. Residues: CSASLVSTDTQYF.

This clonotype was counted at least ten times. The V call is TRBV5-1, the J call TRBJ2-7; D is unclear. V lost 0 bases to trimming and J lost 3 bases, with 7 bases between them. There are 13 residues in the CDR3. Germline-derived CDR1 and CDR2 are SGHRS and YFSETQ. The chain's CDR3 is CASSLELNYEQYF. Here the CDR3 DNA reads TGCGCCAGCAGCTTGGAACTGAACTACGAGCAGTACTTC.

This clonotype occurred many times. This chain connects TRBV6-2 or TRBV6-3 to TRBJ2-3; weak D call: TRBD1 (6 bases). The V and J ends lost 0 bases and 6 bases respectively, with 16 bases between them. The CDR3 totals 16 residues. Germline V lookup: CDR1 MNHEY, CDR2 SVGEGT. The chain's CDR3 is CASSYSPPQGPDTQYF. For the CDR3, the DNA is TGTGCCAGCAGTTACTCCCCTCCACAGGGTCCGGATACGCAGTATTTT.

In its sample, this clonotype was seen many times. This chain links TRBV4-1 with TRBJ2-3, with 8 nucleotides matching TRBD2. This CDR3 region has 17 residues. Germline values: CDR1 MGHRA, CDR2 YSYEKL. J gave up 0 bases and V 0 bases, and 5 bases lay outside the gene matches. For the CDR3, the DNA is TGCGCCAGCAGCCAAGATCGGGAGCGGGGGAGCACAGATACGCAGTATTTT. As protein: CASSQDRERGSTDTQYF.

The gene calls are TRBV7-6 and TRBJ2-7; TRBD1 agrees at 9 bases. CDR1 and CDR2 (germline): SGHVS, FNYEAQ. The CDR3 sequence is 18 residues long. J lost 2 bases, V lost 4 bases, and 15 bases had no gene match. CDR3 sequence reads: CASSSLGGRTGGAYEQYF. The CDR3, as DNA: TGTGCCAGCAGCTCTCTGGGGGGCCGTACAGGGGGCGCCTACGAGCAGTACTTC.

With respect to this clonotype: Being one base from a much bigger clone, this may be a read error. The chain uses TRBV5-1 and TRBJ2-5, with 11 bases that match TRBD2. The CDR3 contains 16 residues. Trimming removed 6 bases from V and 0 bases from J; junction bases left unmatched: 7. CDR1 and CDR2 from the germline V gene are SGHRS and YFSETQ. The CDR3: CASTPLTSGDQETQYF. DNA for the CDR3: TGCGCCAGCACGCCGTTGACTAGCGGGGACCAAGAGACCCAGTACTTC.

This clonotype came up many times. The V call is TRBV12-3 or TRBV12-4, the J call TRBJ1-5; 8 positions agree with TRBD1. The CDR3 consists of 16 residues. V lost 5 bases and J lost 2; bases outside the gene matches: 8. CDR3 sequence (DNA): TGTGCCAGCAGTCCCCAACAGGGGGTGGGCAATCAGCCCCAGCATTTT. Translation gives CASSPQQGVGNQPQHF.

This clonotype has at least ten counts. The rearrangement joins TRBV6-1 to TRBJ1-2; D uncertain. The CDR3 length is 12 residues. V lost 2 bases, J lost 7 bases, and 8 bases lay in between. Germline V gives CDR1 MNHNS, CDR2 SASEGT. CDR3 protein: CASSEPLVGYTF. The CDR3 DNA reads TGTGCCAGCAGTGAACCGCTAGTTGGCTACACCTTC.

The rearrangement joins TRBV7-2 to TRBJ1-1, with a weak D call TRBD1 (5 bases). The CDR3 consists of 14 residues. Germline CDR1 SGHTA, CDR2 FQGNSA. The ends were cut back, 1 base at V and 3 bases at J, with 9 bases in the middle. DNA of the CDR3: TGTGCCAGCAGCTTAGTGACGGGGGACACTGAAGCTTTCTTT. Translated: CASSLVTGDTEAFF.

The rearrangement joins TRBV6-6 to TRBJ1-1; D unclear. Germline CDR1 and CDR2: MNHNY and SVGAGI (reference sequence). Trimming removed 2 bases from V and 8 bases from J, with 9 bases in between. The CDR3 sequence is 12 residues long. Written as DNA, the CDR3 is TGTGCCAGCAGTTACGTCGGGCAGGAAGCTTTCTTT. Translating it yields CASSYVGQEAFF.

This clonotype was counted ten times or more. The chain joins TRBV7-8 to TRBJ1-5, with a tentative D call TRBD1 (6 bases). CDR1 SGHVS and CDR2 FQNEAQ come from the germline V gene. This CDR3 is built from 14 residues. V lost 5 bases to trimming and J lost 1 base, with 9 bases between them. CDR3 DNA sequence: TGTGCCAGCAGCATCGGACAGAGCAATCAGCCCCAGCATTTT. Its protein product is CASSIGQSNQPQHF. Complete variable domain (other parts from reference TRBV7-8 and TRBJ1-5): GAGVSQSPRYKVAKRGQDVALRCDPISGHVSLFWYQQALGQGPEFLTYFQNEAQLDKSGLPSDRFFAERPEGSVSTLKIQRTQQEDSAVYLCASSIGQSNQPQHFGDGTRLSIL.

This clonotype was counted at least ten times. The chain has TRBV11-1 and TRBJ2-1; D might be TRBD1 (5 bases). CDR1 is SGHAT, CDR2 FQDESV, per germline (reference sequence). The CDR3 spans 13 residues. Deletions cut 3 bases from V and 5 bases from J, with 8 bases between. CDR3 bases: TGTGCCAGCAGCTTCCACAGGAACAATGAGCAGTTCTTC. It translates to CASSFHRNNEQFF.

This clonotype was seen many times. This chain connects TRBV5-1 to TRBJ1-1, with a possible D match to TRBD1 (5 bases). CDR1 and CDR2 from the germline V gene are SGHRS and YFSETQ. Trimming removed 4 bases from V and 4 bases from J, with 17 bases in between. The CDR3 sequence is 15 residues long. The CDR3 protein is CASSPSAGIVTEAFF. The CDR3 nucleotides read TGCGCCAGCAGCCCTAGCGCAGGGATTGTCACTGAAGCTTTCTTT.

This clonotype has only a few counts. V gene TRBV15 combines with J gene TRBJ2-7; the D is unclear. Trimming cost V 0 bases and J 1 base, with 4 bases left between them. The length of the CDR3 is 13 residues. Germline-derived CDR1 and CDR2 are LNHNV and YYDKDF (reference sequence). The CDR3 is CATSRDRSYEQYF. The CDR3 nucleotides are TGTGCCACCAGCAGAGACAGGTCCTACGAGCAGTACTTC.

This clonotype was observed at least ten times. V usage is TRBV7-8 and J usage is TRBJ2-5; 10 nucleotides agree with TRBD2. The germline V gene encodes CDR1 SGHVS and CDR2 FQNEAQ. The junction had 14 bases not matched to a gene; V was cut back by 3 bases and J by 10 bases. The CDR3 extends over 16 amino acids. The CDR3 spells CASSFLTSGLPEGQYF. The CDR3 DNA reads TGTGCCAGCAGCTTTCTGACTAGCGGGCTACCCGAGGGCCAGTACTTC.

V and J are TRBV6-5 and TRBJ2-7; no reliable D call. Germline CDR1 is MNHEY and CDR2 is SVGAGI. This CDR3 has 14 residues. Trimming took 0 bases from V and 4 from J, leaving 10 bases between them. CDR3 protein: CASSYSSAGYEQYF. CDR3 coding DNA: TGTGCCAGCAGTTACTCTTCCGCTGGGTACGAGCAGTACTTC.

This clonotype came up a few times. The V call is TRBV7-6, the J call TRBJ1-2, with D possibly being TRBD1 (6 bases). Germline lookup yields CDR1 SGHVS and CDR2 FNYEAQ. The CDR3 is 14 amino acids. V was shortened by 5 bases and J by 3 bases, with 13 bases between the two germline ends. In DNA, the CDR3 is TGTGCCAGCAGCCCTAAGGCAGGGGACTATGGCTACACCTTC. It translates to CASSPKAGDYGYTF. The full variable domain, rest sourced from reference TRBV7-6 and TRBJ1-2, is GAGVSQSPRYKVTKRGQDVALRCDPISGHVSLYWYRQALGQGPEFLTYFNYEAQQDKSGLPNDRFSAERPEGSISTLTIQRTEQRDSAMYRCASSPKAGDYGYTFGSGTRLTVV.

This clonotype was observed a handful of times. CDR3 sequence: CSAYTGGANYGYTF. As DNA, the CDR3 is TGCAGTGCTTACACAGGGGGAGCAAACTATGGCTACACCTTC. This chain joins TRBV20-1 and TRBJ1-2, with TRBD1 matching over 8 bases. This CDR3 has 14 residues. V lost 5 bases to trimming and J lost 2 bases; unmatched junction nucleotides: 7. Per germline, CDR1 DFQATT and CDR2 SNEGSKA (reference sequence).

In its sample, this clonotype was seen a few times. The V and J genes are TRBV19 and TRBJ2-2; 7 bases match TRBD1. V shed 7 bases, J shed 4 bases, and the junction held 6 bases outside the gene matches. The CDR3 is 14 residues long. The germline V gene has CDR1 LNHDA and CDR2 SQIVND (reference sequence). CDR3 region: CASIRDRLTGELFF. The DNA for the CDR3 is TGTGCCAGTATCCGGGACAGACTCACCGGGGAGCTGTTTTTT.